The source of this T cell receptor beta chain is a study of CD8+CD57+ T cells in acquired aplastic anemia. Trimming took 5 bases from V and 9 from J, leaving 8 bases between them. The CDR3 is 12 amino acids. In this sample, this clonotype turned up once. Its specificity is not known. Patients selected for sequencing had displayed CD8+CD57+ cell expansion by flow cytometry. Among the patients, all had severe acquired aplastic anemia. None of the patients had been given any therapy when their blood was sampled. The use of genomic DNA as template underpinned the TCR beta VDJ and CDR3 profiling. Each CDR3 protein is one row after TCRdb ran MiXCR on the reads. This sample has about 200,000 distinct CDR3 sequences, with about 62% found just once. Whole-study findings and limits: Between the patient and control groups, CD8+ Simpson's diversity did not differ significantly.

The chain couples TRBV12-3 or TRBV12-4 to TRBJ1-6; D unclear. This receptor was identified in a human donor with aplastic anemia. The specimen was sorted CD4+, CD8+, or CD8+CD57+ T cells (not recorded which) from PBMCs. This CDR3 is CASSTLVSPLHF. Here the CDR3 DNA reads TGTGCCAGCAGTACACTAGTTTCACCCCTCCACTTT.